This T cell receptor beta chain was recovered during a study of beta chain features in type 1 diabetes. This clone was seen only a few times. The antigen is undetermined. Study findings and constraints: In all four CD4+ subsets, TCRB CDR3 length was significantly, moderately reduced in type 1 diabetes. The cDNA sequencing approach could over-represent high-TCR-expressing cells.

The isolated RNA, all of it, was reverse transcribed, so expressed TCRB transcripts were what got sequenced. The average read count of naive, central memory and regulatory T cell samples was several million. This table comes from immunoSEQ multiplex PCR, and its TCRdb copy is limited to in-frame clones, with some not included. The repertoire includes about 660,000 clones, over 11% of them detected once, and just under 0.04% sits in the top ten. Germline V gene lookup returns CDR1 SQVTM and CDR2 ANQGSEA. This CDR3 is built from 13 residues. V lost 6 bases, J lost 5 bases, and 17 bases lay in between. Sequencing was done on a sample of naive CD4+ T cells from blood. The clonotype was recovered from a man younger than 35 with type 1 diabetes. The chain couples TRBV29-1 to TRBJ2-7; the D gene is possibly TRBD2 (6 bases). CDR3: CSVGGPTGHEQYF. CDR3 bases: TGCAGCGTGGGAGGTCCGACGGGCCACGAGCAGTACTTC.